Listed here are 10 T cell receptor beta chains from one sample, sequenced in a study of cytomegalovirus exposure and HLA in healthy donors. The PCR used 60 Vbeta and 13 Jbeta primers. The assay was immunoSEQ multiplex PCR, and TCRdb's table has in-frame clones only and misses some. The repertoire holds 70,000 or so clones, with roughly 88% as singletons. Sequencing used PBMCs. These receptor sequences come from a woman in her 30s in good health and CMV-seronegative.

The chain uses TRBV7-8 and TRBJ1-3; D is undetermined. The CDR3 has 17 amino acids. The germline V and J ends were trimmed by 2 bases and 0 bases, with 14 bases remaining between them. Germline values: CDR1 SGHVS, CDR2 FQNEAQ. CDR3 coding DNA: TGTGCCAGCAGCTTATTCCTAGCGATCCGCTCTGGAAACACCATATATTTT. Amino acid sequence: CASSLFLAIRSGNTIYF. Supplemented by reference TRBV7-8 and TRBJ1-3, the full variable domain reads GAGVSQSPRYKVAKRGQDVALRCDPISGHVSLFWYQQALGQGPEFLTYFQNEAQLDKSGLPSDRFFAERPEGSVSTLKIQRTQQEDSAVYLCASSLFLAIRSGNTIYFGEGSWLTVV.

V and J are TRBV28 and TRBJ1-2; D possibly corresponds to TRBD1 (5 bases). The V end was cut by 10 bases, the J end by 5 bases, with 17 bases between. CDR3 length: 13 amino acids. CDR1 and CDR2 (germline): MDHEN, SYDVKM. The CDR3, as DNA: TGTGCCACCCTCCGAGGACATTTTTATGGCTACACCTTC. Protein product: CATLRGHFYGYTF.

For the CDR3, the DNA is TGTGCCGTACACCGGGTGAACACTGAAGCTTTCTTT. Its translation: CAVHRVNTEAFF. The chain joins TRBV7-9 to TRBJ1-1; D unclear. V was trimmed by 11 bases and J by 0 bases, leaving 10 bases between them. This CDR3 is built from 12 residues. Germline CDR1 SEHNR, CDR2 FQNEAQ (reference sequence).

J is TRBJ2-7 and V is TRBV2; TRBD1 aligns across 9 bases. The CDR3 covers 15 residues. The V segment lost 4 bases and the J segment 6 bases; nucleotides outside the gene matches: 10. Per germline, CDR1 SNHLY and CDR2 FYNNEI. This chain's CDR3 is CASSGDRVSLGEQYF. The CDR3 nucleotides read TGTGCCAGCAGTGGGGACAGGGTAAGTTTGGGCGAGCAGTACTTC.

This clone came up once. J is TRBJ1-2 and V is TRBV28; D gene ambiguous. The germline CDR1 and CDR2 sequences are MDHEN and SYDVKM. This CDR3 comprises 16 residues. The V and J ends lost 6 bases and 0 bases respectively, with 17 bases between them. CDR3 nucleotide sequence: TGTGCCAGCAGCCCGAAGCGGACGTACTCTAACTATGGCTACACCTTC. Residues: CASSPKRTYSNYGYTF.

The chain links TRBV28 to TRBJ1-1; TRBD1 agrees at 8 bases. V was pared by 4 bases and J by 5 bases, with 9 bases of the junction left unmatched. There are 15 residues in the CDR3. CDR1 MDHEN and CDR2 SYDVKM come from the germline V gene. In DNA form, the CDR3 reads TGTGCCAGCAGTTCCCTCTCAGGGGGCGTAACTGAAGCTTTCTTT. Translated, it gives CASSSLSGGVTEAFF.

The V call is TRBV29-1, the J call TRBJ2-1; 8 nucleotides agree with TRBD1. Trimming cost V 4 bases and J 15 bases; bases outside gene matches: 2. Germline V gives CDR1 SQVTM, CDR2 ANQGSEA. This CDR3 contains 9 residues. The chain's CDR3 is CSVGDRGFF. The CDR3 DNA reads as TGCAGCGTTGGAGACAGGGGGTTCTTC.

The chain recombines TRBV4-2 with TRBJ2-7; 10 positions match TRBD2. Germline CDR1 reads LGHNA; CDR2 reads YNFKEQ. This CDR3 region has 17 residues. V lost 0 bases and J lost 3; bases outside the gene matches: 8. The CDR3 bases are TGTGCCAGCAGCCAAGATGCTAGCGGGAGAAATGGCTACGAGCAGTACTTC. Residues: CASSQDASGRNGYEQYF.

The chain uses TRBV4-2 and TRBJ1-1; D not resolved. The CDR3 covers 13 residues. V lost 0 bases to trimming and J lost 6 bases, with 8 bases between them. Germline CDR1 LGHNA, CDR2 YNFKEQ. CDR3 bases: TGTGCCAGCAGCCAAGATCGGCAGGCTGAAGCTTTCTTT. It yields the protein CASSQDRQAEAFF.

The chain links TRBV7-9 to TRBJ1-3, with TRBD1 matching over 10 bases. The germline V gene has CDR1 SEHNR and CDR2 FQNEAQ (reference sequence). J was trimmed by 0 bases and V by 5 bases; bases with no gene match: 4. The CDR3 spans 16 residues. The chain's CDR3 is CASSGTGDSSGNTIYF. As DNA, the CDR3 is TGTGCCAGCAGCGGGACAGGGGACAGCTCTGGAAACACCATATATTTT.